Following are 26 T cell receptor beta chains from one sample sequenced in a study of blood T cell repertoires in COVID-19. Profiled with immunoSEQ multiplex PCR; TCRdb holds only in-frame clones, not every one. The sample lists over 250,000 clones, over 70% seen once, with about a tenth in the top ten. Sequenced sample: peripheral blood. The receptor set was obtained from a woman in her 70s with COVID-19, enrolled during active disease.

The chain uses TRBV19 and TRBJ2-1; 9 bases fit TRBD1. Germline V CDR1 and CDR2: LNHDA, SQIVND (reference sequence). This CDR3 contains 16 residues. The trim removed 1 base at V and 7 bases at J, leaving 8 bases unmatched. This chain's CDR3 is CASSIAGTGLMNEQFF. The CDR3 nucleotides read TGTGCCAGTAGTATAGCGGGGACAGGGTTAATGAATGAGCAGTTCTTC.

This clone has only one observation. CDR3 amino acids: CASSPWADNYGYTF. As DNA, the CDR3 is TGTGCCAGCAGTCCCTGGGCAGATAACTATGGCTACACCTTC. V is TRBV27 and J is TRBJ1-2; D unclear. V was pared by 5 bases and J by 1 base, with 11 bases between. CDR1 is MNHEY and CDR2 is SMNVEV in the germline V gene (reference sequence). The CDR3 extends over 14 amino acids.

V usage is TRBV19 and J usage is TRBJ1-5; 7 positions match TRBD1. This CDR3 is built from 15 residues. V lost 4 bases and J lost 0; bases outside the gene matches: 3. The V gene's germline CDR1 is LNHDA and CDR2 SQIVND (reference sequence). Here the CDR3 DNA reads TGTGCCAGTAGTACGACAGGGTATAGCAATCAGCCCCAGCATTTT. Encoded protein: CASSTTGYSNQPQHF.

This CDR3 reads CASSGRQGVNTEAFF. The DNA for the CDR3 is TGCGCCAGCAGCGGTAGACAGGGGGTGAACACTGAAGCTTTCTTT. This sequence joins TRBV5-1 and TRBJ1-1; 9 bases agree with TRBD1. From germline, CDR1 is SGHRS and CDR2 YFSETQ. J lost 0 bases, V lost 4 bases, and 4 bases had no gene match. The CDR3 consists of 15 residues.

The chain combines TRBV6-5 with TRBJ1-4; 9 positions match TRBD1. J gave up 7 bases and V 6 bases, and 6 bases lay outside the gene matches. The CDR3 runs 14 residues. Germline values: CDR1 MNHEY, CDR2 SVGAGI. CDR3 bases: TGTGCCAGCAGCGGGGACAGGGCGGGTGAAAAACTGTTTTTT. As protein: CASSGDRAGEKLFF.

This chain joins TRBV4-1 and TRBJ1-2; tentatively, D is TRBD1 (5 bases). The V gene's germline CDR1 is MGHRA and CDR2 YSYEKL. The germline V and J ends were trimmed by 0 bases and 2 bases, with 10 bases remaining between them. The CDR3 runs 15 residues. The CDR3 loop reads CASSQDWGGNYGYTF. The CDR3 nucleotides read TGCGCCAGCAGCCAAGATTGGGGCGGCAACTATGGCTACACCTTC.

This clone appeared once. The chain combines TRBV7-8 with TRBJ1-2; TRBD1 matches 9 bases. J was trimmed by 2 bases and V by 5 bases; bases with no gene match: 3. The CDR3 contains 14 residues. Germline V lookup: CDR1 SGHVS, CDR2 FQNEAQ. As DNA, the CDR3 is TGTGCCAGCAGCCCAACAGGGGGCAACTATGGCTACACCTTC. Translated: CASSPTGGNYGYTF.

V is TRBV28 and J is TRBJ2-5; tentative D call: TRBD1 (6 bases). The germline V and J ends were trimmed by 8 bases and 1 base, with 14 bases remaining between them. Germline V gene lookup returns CDR1 MDHEN and CDR2 SYDVKM. There are 14 residues in the CDR3. For the CDR3, the DNA is TGTGCCAGCGATGGCGCAGGGGTCCAAGAGACCCAGTACTTC. Amino acids: CASDGAGVQETQYF.

This chain joins TRBV6-5 and TRBJ1-6; D perhaps matches TRBD1 (6 bases). V lost 7 bases, J lost 8 bases, and 15 bases lay in between. The CDR3 sequence is 14 residues long. In germline, CDR1 is MNHEY, CDR2 SVGAGI. The CDR3 loop is CASIPQGFDSPLHF. The CDR3 nucleotides are TGTGCCAGCATTCCACAGGGATTCGATTCACCCCTCCACTTT.

The V gene is TRBV6-5, the J gene TRBJ1-6; 7 bases align to TRBD1. The CDR3 sequence is 15 residues long. Germline CDR1 and CDR2: MNHEY and SVGAGI. The ends lost 7 bases at V and 6 bases at J; junction bases unmatched: 9. The CDR3 loop is CASIPGTATNSPLHF. The CDR3 DNA sequence: TGTGCCAGCATTCCCGGGACAGCGACTAATTCACCCCTCCACTTT.

V and J are TRBV19 and TRBJ2-1, with D possibly being TRBD1 (6 bases). This CDR3 spans 16 amino acids. V was pared by 2 bases and J by 3 bases, with 14 bases between. Germline values: CDR1 LNHDA, CDR2 SQIVND (reference sequence). The CDR3 region is CASSIRGQTFYNEQFF. CDR3 nucleotides: TGTGCCAGTAGTATACGGGGACAAACCTTCTACAATGAGCAGTTCTTC.

The chain is built from TRBV29-1 and TRBJ2-1; TRBD1 matches at 8 bases. Germline V gene sequence: CDR1 SQVTM, CDR2 ANQGSEA. The trim removed 4 bases at V and 10 bases at J, leaving 6 bases unmatched. The CDR3 runs to 12 residues. The CDR3 sequence is CSVAGGLNEQFF. CDR3 nucleotide sequence: TGCAGCGTTGCAGGGGGCTTAAACGAGCAGTTCTTC.

The CDR3 region has the DNA TGTGCCAGCAGGAAACAGGGTTCGGACTACGAGCAGTACTTC. Residues: CASRKQGSDYEQYF. V is TRBV6-5 and J is TRBJ2-7, with D perhaps TRBD1 (6 bases). The CDR3 contains 14 residues. With 6 bases removed from V and 3 bases from J, the gap between germline ends came to 15 bases. Germline-derived CDR1 and CDR2 are MNHEY and SVGAGI.

This rearrangement joins TRBV2 to TRBJ1-1; TRBD1 might be the D (6 bases). Germline V CDR1 and CDR2: SNHLY, FYNNEI. The CDR3 contains 12 residues. Trimming stripped 5 bases from V and 9 bases from J, with 13 bases between. CDR3 in DNA: TGTGCCAGCAGTTATCCCGGGACACAAGCTTTCTTT. Protein sequence: CASSYPGTQAFF.

The chain joins TRBV6-5 to TRBJ2-5; D is perhaps TRBD2 (6 bases). With 10 bases removed from V and 5 bases from J, the gap between germline ends came to 20 bases. Germline V gene sequence: CDR1 MNHEY, CDR2 SVGAGI. The CDR3 runs to 14 residues. CDR3 loop: CAIHRLGAGETQYF. The CDR3 nucleotides read TGTGCCATCCACCGTTTAGGGGCGGGGGAGACCCAGTACTTC.

The rearrangement joins TRBV10-3 to TRBJ2-7; 7 bases are a match to TRBD1. CDR3 length: 14 residues. After removal of 6 bases from V and 1 base from J, the junction contained 6 bases not matched to a gene. The germline gives CDR1 ENHRY, CDR2 SYGVKD. The CDR3 reads CAISDRVSSYEQYF. For the CDR3, the DNA is TGTGCCATCAGCGACAGGGTTAGTTCCTACGAGCAGTACTTC.

V and J are TRBV27 and TRBJ1-1; D ambiguous. V was clipped by 6 bases and J by 3 bases, with 11 bases between them. From germline, CDR1 is MNHEY and CDR2 SMNVEV (reference sequence). The CDR3 runs 13 residues. The chain's CDR3 is CASRSITDTEAFF. Written as DNA, the CDR3 is TGTGCCAGCAGATCTATTACCGACACTGAAGCTTTCTTT.

The chain recombines TRBV7-9 with TRBJ2-1; 9 bases line up with TRBD1. The CDR3 is 15 residues long. With 5 bases clipped from V and 3 bases from J, the junction kept 5 bases outside the gene matches. CDR1 SEHNR and CDR2 FQNEAQ come from the germline V gene (reference sequence). CDR3 nucleotides: TGTGCCAGCAGCACACAGGGGGCCGGCTACAATGAGCAGTTCTTC. Protein: CASSTQGAGYNEQFF.

The V and J genes are TRBV19 and TRBJ2-5, with D maybe TRBD1 (6 bases). V was cut by 4 bases and J by 5 bases, with 14 bases left in between. CDR3 length equals 14 residues. Germline V gene sequence: CDR1 LNHDA, CDR2 SQIVND (reference sequence). The CDR3 bases are TGTGCCAGTAGTACAACAGGGTCTGGGGAGACCCAGTACTTC. Translating it yields CASSTTGSGETQYF.

This chain uses TRBV11-3 with TRBJ2-1; 7 bases match TRBD2. V lost 0 bases and J lost 12; bases outside the gene matches: 14. Germline V gives CDR1 SGHNT, CDR2 YENEEA. The length of the CDR3 is 16 residues. The CDR3 sequence is CASSLDGTTRRGGQFF. CDR3 coding DNA: TGTGCCAGCAGCTTAGATGGGACTACCCGACGGGGTGGGCAGTTCTTC.

The gene calls are TRBV5-6 and TRBJ2-7; D unresolved. The CDR3 is 12 amino acids. V shed 0 bases and J shed 3 bases, with 4 bases lying between them. The germline CDR1 and CDR2 sequences are SGHDT and YYEEEE. The CDR3 protein is CASSLGYYEQYF. The CDR3 nucleotides read TGTGCCAGCAGCTTGGGCTACTACGAGCAGTACTTC.

V and J are TRBV6-5 and TRBJ1-3; 7 nucleotides agree with TRBD1. Looked up from germline, CDR1 is MNHEY and CDR2 is SVGAGI. The CDR3 has 13 amino acids. With 4 bases clipped from V and 6 bases from J, the junction kept 3 bases outside the gene matches. CDR3 DNA sequence: TGTGCCAGCAGTTTTGGACAGGAAAACACCATATATTTT. Translated, it gives CASSFGQENTIYF.

The CDR3 is CASRPGVSDGYTF. The CDR3 DNA reads as TGTGCCAGCAGACCAGGGGTCTCGGATGGCTACACCTTC. The chain recombines TRBV6-5 with TRBJ1-2; tentative D call: TRBD1 (6 bases). V lost 6 bases and J lost 6, with 14 bases in between. The CDR3 has 13 residues. CDR1 and CDR2 (germline): MNHEY, SVGAGI.

The chain carries TRBV28 and TRBJ1-1, with no clear D. The CDR3 runs to 10 residues. Trimming stripped 7 bases from V and 7 bases from J, with 7 bases between. CDR1 is MDHEN, CDR2 SYDVKM, per germline. The DNA for the CDR3 is TGTGCCAGCATCAGCGGTGAAGCTTTCTTT. This gives the protein CASISGEAFF.

This clone was detected only once. The gene calls are TRBV7-9 and TRBJ2-1; TRBD2 agrees at 8 bases. Per germline, CDR1 SEHNR and CDR2 FQNEAQ (reference sequence). This CDR3 spans 15 amino acids. The V gene end was trimmed by 5 bases and the J gene end by 0 bases; junction bases not matched to a gene: 3. CDR3 sequence (DNA): TGTGCCAGCAGCCGGGGGGGACACTCCTACAATGAGCAGTTCTTC. It yields the protein CASSRGGHSYNEQFF. Filled out from reference TRBV7-9 and TRBJ2-1, the complete variable domain reads DTGVSQNPRHKITKRGQNVTFRCDPISEHNRLYWYRQTLGQGPEFLTYFQNEAQLEKSRLLSDRFSAERPKGSFSTLEIQRTEQGDSAMYLCASSRGGHSYNEQFFGPGTRLTVL.

The rearrangement links TRBV5-5 to TRBJ1-4; 8 positions agree with TRBD1. J was trimmed by 4 bases and V by 0 bases; bases with no gene match: 8. The CDR3 is 17 amino acids. Germline V CDR1 and CDR2: SGHKS, YYEKEE (reference sequence). The CDR3 region is CASSLGGQGLINEKLFF. CDR3 nucleotides: TGTGCCAGCAGCTTGGGTGGACAGGGTCTCATTAATGAAAAACTGTTTTTT.